Below are 24 T cell receptor beta chains sequenced from a single sample in a study of Graves' ophthalmopathy and Graves' hyperthyroidism (dated by TCRdb to 2016 to 2019). The instrument was an Illumina HiSeq 2000. TCR beta CDR3 regions were amplified from RNA transcripts for repertoire sequencing. The first round was an RT-PCR using HTBI primers with the Qiagen OneStep RT-PCR kit, and this first round was followed by a second-round multiplex PCR, then size selection and purification. TCRdb trimmed the raw reads at Q25, called clones with MiXCR and kept productive beta chains. Entries are consolidated by CDR3 protein sequence, retaining the most common genes and DNA. The sample profile shows about 740,000 distinct CDR3 sequences; 40% of them were found once. The top ten clones comprise 35% to 55% of the sample. Sequencing was done on a sample of peripheral blood. The origin of the receptors is an adult man with Graves' ophthalmopathy.

V usage is TRBV2 and J usage is TRBJ2-3, with a weak D call TRBD2 (5 bases). Germline loops: CDR1 SNHLY, CDR2 FYNNEI. V gave up 6 bases and J gave up 0 bases, with 10 bases separating them. The CDR3 extends over 14 amino acids. The chain's CDR3 is CASRRSGSTDTQYF. CDR3 DNA: TGTGCCAGCAGAAGAAGCGGTAGCACAGATACGCAGTATTTT. The variable domain in full, completed from reference TRBV2 and TRBJ2-3, reads EPEVTQTPSHQVTQMGQEVILRCVPISNHLYFYWYRQILGQKVEFLVSFYNNEISEKSEIFDDQFSVERPDGSNFTLKIRSTKLEDSAMYFCASRRSGSTDTQYFGPGTRLTVL.

This clonotype was observed at least ten times. This chain connects TRBV29-1 to TRBJ2-3, with a tentative D call TRBD1 (5 bases). Trimming pared 4 bases from V and 1 base from J, leaving 6 bases between. Per the germline V gene, CDR1 is SQVTM and CDR2 is ANQGSEA. CDR3 size: 12 residues. The CDR3 DNA is TGCAGCGTTGCGACAGGCACAGATACGCAGTATTTT. This translates into CSVATGTDTQYF.

The table lists this clonotype with a few counts. The V and J genes are TRBV12-3 or TRBV12-4 and TRBJ1-2; D may be TRBD1 (5 bases). The CDR3 is 13 residues long. V dropped 3 bases and J dropped 8 bases, with 13 bases sitting between them. The CDR3 region is CASSFAGFEGYTF. The DNA of the CDR3 is TGTGCCAGCAGTTTCGCAGGGTTCGAGGGCTACACCTTC.

This clonotype has ten or more counts. J is TRBJ2-7 and V is TRBV2; D may be TRBD1 (5 bases). CDR1 and CDR2 (germline): SNHLY, FYNNEI. Trimming cost V 0 bases and J 5 bases, with 11 bases left between them. The CDR3 has 14 residues. The CDR3 spells CASSEANRNHEQYF. DNA for the CDR3: TGTGCCAGCAGTGAAGCGAACAGGAATCACGAGCAGTACTTC.

This clonotype was counted many times. This sequence joins TRBV7-9 and TRBJ2-7; possibly TRBD2 for D (5 bases). V was pared by 1 base and J by 2 bases, with 12 bases between. This CDR3 contains 15 residues. Per the germline V gene, CDR1 is SEHNR and CDR2 is FQNEAQ (reference sequence). The CDR3 coding sequence is TGTGCCAGCAGCTTAGATCAGGCCGGGACCTACGAGCAGTACTTC. Protein sequence: CASSLDQAGTYEQYF.

A few counts support this clonotype. V gene TRBV7-3 combines with J gene TRBJ2-5; tentatively, D is TRBD1 (6 bases). Germline CDR1 SGHTA, CDR2 FQGTGA. Trimming left V 5 bases short and J 3 bases short, with 16 bases between. The CDR3 runs to 15 residues. DNA of the CDR3: TGTGCCAGCAGCGAAACGCAGGCAGGGGAAGAGACCCAGTACTTC. Translation: CASSETQAGEETQYF.

V and J are TRBV11-1 and TRBJ1-1; no clear D gene. The CDR3 runs to 15 residues. Trimming removed 6 bases from V and 3 bases from J, with 17 bases in between. Germline V gene data show CDR1 as SGHAT and CDR2 as FQDESV (reference sequence). CDR3 DNA: TGTGCCAGCAGTTGTAAGGGAGGGATGGACACTGAAGCTTTCTTT. This encodes CASSCKGGMDTEAFF.

This clonotype was counted many times. V and J are TRBV9 and TRBJ1-2; 7 bases are a match to TRBD1. Trimming took 4 bases from V and 1 from J; bases not matched to a gene: 13. The CDR3 is 17 amino acids. Per germline, CDR1 SGDLS and CDR2 YYNGEE. In DNA form, the CDR3 reads TGTGCCAGCAGCACCCAATCCGGGACAGCTCTTAACTATGGCTACACCTTC. Protein: CASSTQSGTALNYGYTF. Using reference TRBV9 and TRBJ1-2 for the parts outside the CDR3, the full variable domain is DSGVTQTPKHLITATGQRVTLRCSPRSGDLSVYWYQQSLDQGLQFLIQYYNGEERAKGNILERFSAQQFPDLHSELNLSSLELGDSALYFCASSTQSGTALNYGYTFGSGTRLTVV.

The chain combines TRBV9 with TRBJ2-3, with TRBD2 matching over 12 bases. The CDR3 contains 16 residues. Per the germline V gene, CDR1 is SGDLS and CDR2 is YYNGEE. The V and J ends lost 3 bases and 2 bases, in that order; junction bases with no gene match: 4. The CDR3 region has the DNA TGTGCCAGCAGCGGCCGACTAGCGGGAGACACAGATACGCAGTATTTT. It yields the protein CASSGRLAGDTDTQYF.

In this sample, this clonotype turned up a few times. The V and J genes are TRBV19 and TRBJ1-1; D gene unclear. Trimming took off 3 bases at V and 5 bases at J, with 10 bases between the two ends. The CDR3 spans 13 residues. The V gene's germline CDR1 is LNHDA and CDR2 SQIVND (reference sequence). The CDR3 region has the DNA TGTGCCAGTAGTATTCGAAGGAGGACTGAAGCTTTCTTT. Protein: CASSIRRRTEAFF.

This clonotype turned up a few times. The gene calls are TRBV10-2 and TRBJ2-5; D is ambiguous. The CDR3 extends over 12 amino acids. V gave up 7 bases and J gave up 1 base, with 7 bases separating them. From germline, CDR1 is WSHSY and CDR2 SAAADI. The CDR3 region is CASNKAQETQYF. As DNA, the CDR3 is TGCGCCAGCAACAAGGCCCAAGAGACCCAGTACTTC.

This clonotype was observed a handful of times. This chain links TRBV20-1 with TRBJ1-1; possibly TRBD1 for D (5 bases). The CDR3 runs to 13 residues. The V end was cut by 3 bases, the J end by 11 bases, with 19 bases between. Germline V gene sequence: CDR1 DFQATT, CDR2 SNEGSKA (reference sequence). For the CDR3, the DNA is TGCAGTGCTAGGGCGGAGGCGCCTTGGGGGGCTTTCTTT. This sequence encodes CSARAEAPWGAFF.

The chain uses TRBV2 and TRBJ1-1; D is perhaps TRBD1 (6 bases). CDR1 SNHLY and CDR2 FYNNEI come from the germline V gene. The germline V and J ends were trimmed by 2 bases and 5 bases, with 12 bases remaining between them. This CDR3 is built from 14 residues. The CDR3 loop is CASSERTVSTEAFF. The CDR3 DNA reads TGTGCCAGCAGTGAACGGACAGTTAGTACTGAAGCTTTCTTT.

The rearrangement links TRBV7-4 to TRBJ1-4; D is unclear. CDR1 SGHVT and CDR2 SQSDAQ come from the germline V gene. V lost 4 bases and J lost 15, with 15 bases in between. This CDR3 has 12 amino acids. The chain's CDR3 is CASSSGDNMLFF. Here the CDR3 DNA reads TGTGCCAGCAGCTCCGGGGATAACATGTTGTTTTTT.

V gene TRBV2 combines with J gene TRBJ1-1; D uncertain. Trimming pared 5 bases from V and 0 bases from J, leaving 13 bases between. This CDR3 comprises 15 residues. Germline V gives CDR1 SNHLY, CDR2 FYNNEI. CDR3 DNA sequence: TGTGCCAGCAGTTTGCTCGGCGAAATGAACACTGAAGCTTTCTTT. Translated: CASSLLGEMNTEAFF.

J is TRBJ1-1 and V is TRBV7-9; D is ambiguous. The CDR3 runs 12 residues. Germline V CDR1 and CDR2: SEHNR, FQNEAQ (reference sequence). The V end lost 5 bases, the J end lost 7 bases, and 11 bases lay between the germline ends. The CDR3 bases are TGTGCCAGCAGCCGGACGGTTAATGAAGCTTTCTTT. Residues: CASSRTVNEAFF.

Of note for this clonotype: Just one base apart from a much larger clone, this may be a read error. This chain joins TRBV7-9 and TRBJ2-7; D unresolved. Per the germline V gene, CDR1 is SEHNR and CDR2 is FQNEAQ (reference sequence). The CDR3 extends over 13 amino acids. The ends were cut back, 5 bases at V and 0 bases at J, with 8 bases in the middle. The CDR3: CASSQLPSYEQYF. CDR3 DNA: TGTGCCAGCAGCCAACTCCCCTCCTACGAGCAGTACTTC.

This clonotype showed up just once. The rearrangement joins TRBV25-1 to TRBJ1-5, with D perhaps matching TRBD1 (5 bases). Deletions cut 5 bases from V and 3 bases from J, with 11 bases between. Germline V gene data show CDR1 as MGHDK and CDR2 as SYGVNS. CDR3 length: 14 amino acids. The CDR3 DNA sequence: TGTGCCAGCAGTAGGCAGGGTAACAATCAGCCCCAGCATTTT. It specifies CASSRQGNNQPQHF.

The chain joins TRBV20-1 to TRBJ1-5; D is perhaps TRBD1 (6 bases). Looked up from germline, CDR1 is DFQATT and CDR2 is SNEGSKA (reference sequence). The CDR3 spans 10 residues. V gave up 6 bases and J gave up 10 bases, with 10 bases separating them. The CDR3 here is CSANREPQHF. DNA for the CDR3: TGCAGTGCAAACAGGGAACCCCAGCATTTT.

The CDR3 DNA reads as TGTGCCAGCAGACCTGGGGGGGCAGGGACCTTTCGGGAGCAGTACTTC. Its protein is CASRPGGAGTFREQYF. The chain combines TRBV10-3 with TRBJ2-7; a weak D match, TRBD2 (7 bases). Germline-derived CDR1 and CDR2 are ENHRY and SYGVKD. The ends were cut back, 10 bases at V and 7 bases at J, with 29 bases in the middle. The CDR3 is 16 residues long.

The J gene is TRBJ1-5, the V gene TRBV10-3; 7 bases fit TRBD1. The CDR3 consists of 13 residues. V lost 8 bases and J lost 3; bases outside the gene matches: 4. Germline V gives CDR1 ENHRY, CDR2 SYGVKD. The CDR3 DNA reads as TGTGCCATCGCGGGACAGTTCAATCAGCCCCAGCATTTT. Its translation is CAIAGQFNQPQHF.

The J gene is TRBJ1-2, the V gene TRBV5-6, with D tentatively TRBD1 (6 bases). The V and J ends lost 4 bases and 1 base respectively, with 14 bases between them. Germline lookup yields CDR1 SGHDT and CDR2 YYEEEE. The CDR3 has 15 residues. The CDR3 sequence is CASSRITGLNYGYTF. In DNA form, the CDR3 reads TGTGCCAGCAGCCGGATAACAGGGCTTAACTATGGCTACACCTTC.

This clonotype has ten or more counts. The chain couples TRBV14 to TRBJ2-2, with D possibly matching TRBD2 (6 bases). V lost 3 bases and J 3 bases, leaving 14 bases between the germline ends. The CDR3 consists of 16 residues. Germline V gene sequence: CDR1 SGHDN, CDR2 FVKESK. The CDR3 here is CASSHYDSGYTGELFF. CDR3 nucleotide sequence: TGTGCCAGCAGCCATTATGATAGCGGCTACACCGGGGAGCTGTTTTTT.

The gene calls are TRBV12-3 or TRBV12-4 and TRBJ1-5; perhaps TRBD1 as D (5 bases). CDR3 length: 14 amino acids. Trimming stripped 8 bases from V and 5 bases from J, with 16 bases between. The CDR3 protein is CASANSGAYQPQHF. The DNA of the CDR3 is TGTGCCAGCGCAAACTCCGGGGCTTATCAGCCCCAGCATTTT.